A single sample gave rise to the 27 T cell receptor beta chains below, sequenced in a study of OX40 agonist ivuxolimab in advanced cancers. Assay used: immunoSEQ multiplex PCR; TCRdb lists only in-frame clones, some missing. The profile shows some 79,000 clones, roughly 90% of them singletons. This specimen was CD4+ or CD8+ T cells sorted from blood, taken in a trial of the OX40 agonist ivuxolimab. These receptors came from an adult with an advanced solid tumor such as melanoma, head and neck, liver or kidney cancer.

The rearrangement links TRBV7-2 to TRBJ1-5, with unresolved D. Germline values: CDR1 SGHTA, CDR2 FQGNSA. V was trimmed by 5 bases and J by 2 bases, leaving 10 bases between them. The CDR3 has 14 amino acids. CDR3 coding DNA: TGTGCCAGCAGCCCCGGTGGAGGCAATCAGCCCCAGCATTTT. This encodes CASSPGGGNQPQHF.

V is TRBV19 and J is TRBJ1-5; 7 nucleotides line up with TRBD1. The CDR3 length is 14 residues. CDR1 and CDR2 (germline): LNHDA, SQIVND (reference sequence). V shed 5 bases and J 6 bases; nucleotides not matched to a gene: 7. The CDR3 loop reads CASSQTGQGQPQHF. The CDR3 region has the DNA TGTGCCAGTAGTCAGACAGGGCAGGGTCAGCCCCAGCATTTT. The whole variable domain, filled in from reference TRBV19 and TRBJ1-5, reads DGGITQSPKYLFRKEGQNVTLSCEQNLNHDAMYWYRQDPGQGLRLIYYSQIVNDFQKGDIAEGYSVSREKKESFPLTVTSAQKNPTAFYLCASSQTGQGQPQHFGDGTRLSIL.

The chain recombines TRBV7-2 with TRBJ2-7, with 8 nucleotides matching TRBD2. The V segment lost 1 base and the J segment 5 bases; nucleotides outside the gene matches: 7. The CDR3 length is 15 residues. Germline V lookup: CDR1 SGHTA, CDR2 FQGNSA. The CDR3 nucleotides read TGTGCCAGCAGCTTAGGGGTAGCGGGATACGACGAGCAGTACTTC. It specifies CASSLGVAGYDEQYF.

The rearrangement links TRBV9 to TRBJ2-3, with D possibly called TRBD1 or TRBD2 (5 bases each). Germline V gene data show CDR1 as SGDLS and CDR2 as YYNGEE. The CDR3 covers 16 residues. The V and J ends lost 3 bases and 5 bases respectively, with 19 bases between them. DNA for the CDR3: TGTGCCAGCAGCGATGAGAGAGGGGCGAGGCGAGATACGCAGTATTTT. This encodes CASSDERGARRDTQYF.

The chain links TRBV29-1 to TRBJ1-1, with 10 bases matching TRBD1. Germline-derived CDR1 and CDR2 are SQVTM and ANQGSEA. This CDR3 contains 16 residues. After removal of 5 bases from V and 1 base from J, the junction contained 10 bases not matched to a gene. CDR3 region: CSVSGQGGARNTEAFF. CDR3 nucleotide sequence: TGCAGCGTTAGCGGACAGGGGGGAGCGAGGAACACTGAAGCTTTCTTT.

This chain connects TRBV6-6 to TRBJ2-5; tentatively, D is TRBD1 or TRBD2 (5 bases each). Germline values: CDR1 MNHNY, CDR2 SVGAGI (reference sequence). Trimming removed 2 bases at V and 5 bases at J, with 12 bases between. This CDR3 has 14 amino acids. CDR3 sequence (DNA): TGTGCCAGCAGTTACCGGGACCGCCGTGAGACCCAGTACTTC. As protein: CASSYRDRRETQYF.

This sequence joins TRBV19 and TRBJ2-7; D possibly corresponds to TRBD2 (6 bases). The germline V gene has CDR1 LNHDA and CDR2 SQIVND (reference sequence). There are 15 residues in the CDR3. With 4 bases removed from V and 3 bases from J, the gap between germline ends came to 16 bases. Here the CDR3 DNA reads TGTGCCAGTAGTAGAGTTTTAGCGGCGGACTACGAGCAGTACTTC. Its protein product is CASSRVLAADYEQYF.

This clone was detected once. This rearrangement joins TRBV10-1 to TRBJ1-1; D is ambiguous. Germline CDR1 is WNHNN and CDR2 is SYGVQD (reference sequence). V was clipped by 6 bases and J by 5 bases, with 7 bases between them. The CDR3 totals 11 residues. The CDR3 here is CASSLGTEAFF. The CDR3 region has the DNA TGCGCCAGCAGCCTAGGGACTGAAGCTTTCTTT.

This clone was recorded a few times. V gene TRBV19 combines with J gene TRBJ1-5; D is unclear. Germline-derived CDR1 and CDR2 are LNHDA and SQIVND (reference sequence). The CDR3 consists of 12 residues. Trimming took off 3 bases at V and 8 bases at J, with 8 bases between the two ends. CDR3 in DNA: TGTGCCAGTAGTATTCTTTGGGAGCCCCAGCATTTT. It translates to CASSILWEPQHF. Together with reference TRBV19 and TRBJ1-5, the CDR3 gives the full variable domain: DGGITQSPKYLFRKEGQNVTLSCEQNLNHDAMYWYRQDPGQGLRLIYYSQIVNDFQKGDIAEGYSVSREKKESFPLTVTSAQKNPTAFYLCASSILWEPQHFGDGTRLSIL.

V usage is TRBV5-4 and J usage is TRBJ2-2; no firm D call. Germline CDR1 SGHNT, CDR2 YYREEE (reference sequence). This CDR3 comprises 14 residues. V lost 1 base and J 8 bases, leaving 12 bases between the germline ends. The CDR3 reads CASSLLEVVGELFF. The CDR3 nucleotides read TGTGCCAGCAGCTTGTTGGAAGTGGTAGGGGAGCTGTTTTTT.

This clone was recorded once. This sequence joins TRBV4-1 and TRBJ2-3; the D gene is possibly TRBD2 (6 bases). The CDR3 contains 16 residues. Germline V lookup: CDR1 MGHRA, CDR2 YSYEKL. V gave up 0 bases and J gave up 2 bases, with 12 bases separating them. CDR3 loop: CASSQEPGTDTDTQYF. CDR3 DNA: TGCGCCAGCAGCCAAGAACCCGGGACTGACACAGATACGCAGTATTTT.

The V call is TRBV9, the J call TRBJ2-1, with 7 nucleotides matching TRBD2. The J segment lost 6 bases and the V segment lost 0 bases, leaving 3 bases of the junction unmatched. Germline CDR1 is SGDLS and CDR2 is YYNGEE. This CDR3 is 14 amino acids long. The CDR3 here is CASSVEASGNEQFF. CDR3 sequence (DNA): TGTGCCAGCAGCGTAGAAGCTAGCGGCAATGAGCAGTTCTTC.

The chain carries TRBV5-4 and TRBJ2-5; 11 bases map to TRBD2. The CDR3 runs 15 residues. J lost 3 bases, V lost 0 bases, and 1 base had no gene match. Germline assignment: CDR1 SGHNT and CDR2 YYREEE (reference sequence). The CDR3 DNA reads as TGTGCCAGCAGCTTGGTACTAGCGGGAGAAGAGACCCAGTACTTC. Its protein is CASSLVLAGEETQYF.

The rearrangement links TRBV9 to TRBJ1-5, with 7 bases lining up with TRBD1. After removal of 0 bases from V and 2 bases from J, the junction contained 11 bases not matched to a gene. The germline V gene has CDR1 SGDLS and CDR2 YYNGEE. The CDR3 has 18 amino acids. Written as DNA, the CDR3 is TGTGCCAGCAGCGTAGGAGGGGCGACAGGGTCAGGCAATCAGCCCCAGCATTTT. This gives the protein CASSVGGATGSGNQPQHF.

This chain joins TRBV6-1 and TRBJ1-2; the D gene is possibly TRBD1 (5 bases). CDR1 and CDR2 (germline): MNHNS, SASEGT. The CDR3 length is 15 residues. The V end was cut by 2 bases, the J end by 3 bases, with 13 bases between. The CDR3 DNA follows: TGTGCCAGCAGTGAAATGTCGGGGGGGTACTATGGCTACACCTTC. This codes for CASSEMSGGYYGYTF.

The genes are TRBV6-5 and TRBJ1-1; a possible D gene is TRBD1 (6 bases). The CDR3 covers 14 residues. Trimming removed 6 bases from V and 0 bases from J, with 11 bases in between. Per germline, CDR1 MNHEY and CDR2 SVGAGI. The CDR3 loop reads CASSLTGVNTEAFF. The CDR3 DNA follows: TGTGCCAGCAGCTTGACAGGAGTGAACACTGAAGCTTTCTTT.

In this sample, this clone turned up once. The V and J genes are TRBV2 and TRBJ1-5; TRBD1 matches 8 bases. V shed 5 bases, J shed 4 bases, and the junction held 4 bases outside the gene matches. The germline V gene encodes CDR1 SNHLY and CDR2 FYNNEI. There are 14 residues in the CDR3. The CDR3 nucleotides are TGTGCCAGCAGTACCCGGACAGGGAATCAGCCCCAGCATTTT. It encodes CASSTRTGNQPQHF.

This chain uses TRBV12-5 with TRBJ2-7; a possible D gene is TRBD1 (5 bases). From germline, CDR1 is LGHNT and CDR2 FRNRAP. V gave up 0 bases and J gave up 2 bases, with 11 bases separating them. This CDR3 region has 15 residues. The CDR3 loop reads CASGLVQVRAYEQYF. CDR3 nucleotide sequence: TGTGCTAGTGGTTTGGTACAGGTCAGGGCCTACGAGCAGTACTTC.

This chain links TRBV2 with TRBJ1-5; D might be TRBD1 (5 bases). The length of the CDR3 is 14 residues. V lost 4 bases, J lost 6 bases, and 13 bases lay in between. Germline V gives CDR1 SNHLY, CDR2 FYNNEI. DNA for the CDR3: TGTGCCAGCAGTGGGCAGGGAAGTACTCAGCCCCAGCATTTT. Translated: CASSGQGSTQPQHF.

This chain links TRBV5-1 with TRBJ2-3; 8 nucleotides match TRBD2. Germline V lookup: CDR1 SGHRS, CDR2 YFSETQ. The CDR3 extends over 17 amino acids. The V gene end was trimmed by 3 bases and the J gene end by 4 bases; junction bases not matched to a gene: 13. The CDR3 sequence is CASSSLQGLGRADTQYF. In DNA, the CDR3 is TGCGCCAGCAGCTCGCTACAGGGCCTCGGGAGGGCAGATACGCAGTATTTT.

The V and J genes are TRBV21-1 and TRBJ2-7; TRBD2 is the table's D call, not checked against the DNA. TRBV21-1 is a pseudogene segment. The CDR3 loop spans 12 amino acids. Written as DNA, the CDR3 is TGTGCCAGCAGCAAAATAACGCGCGAGCAGTACTTC. Amino acid sequence: CASSKITREQYF.

This clone is a singleton in its sample. This sequence joins TRBV2 and TRBJ1-2; 7 nucleotides match TRBD1. The germline gives CDR1 SNHLY, CDR2 FYNNEI. The CDR3 consists of 14 residues. V lost 4 bases and J lost 6; bases outside the gene matches: 8. The chain's CDR3 is CASSVQGVLDGYTF. CDR3 sequence (DNA): TGTGCCAGCAGTGTGCAGGGGGTGCTAGATGGCTACACCTTC.

The chain is built from TRBV5-4 and TRBJ2-7; TRBD1 aligns across 9 bases. The CDR3 consists of 14 residues. CDR1 is SGHNT, CDR2 YYREEE, per germline (reference sequence). Trimming cost V 4 bases and J 0 bases; bases outside gene matches: 2. As DNA, the CDR3 is TGTGCCAGCAGCACGGGACAGGGCTCCTACGAGCAGTACTTC. Protein sequence: CASSTGQGSYEQYF. The full variable domain, its missing parts supplied by reference TRBV5-4 and TRBJ2-7, is ETGVTQSPTHLIKTRGQQVTLRCSSQSGHNTVSWYQQALGQGPQFIFQYYREEENGRGNFPPRFSGLQFPNYSSELNVNALELDDSALYLCASSTGQGSYEQYFGPGTRLTVT.

The chain has TRBV30 and TRBJ2-4; possibly TRBD1 for D (7 bases). The V end lost 1 base, the J end lost 2 bases, and 12 bases lay between the germline ends. In germline, CDR1 is GTSNPN, CDR2 SVGIG (reference sequence). The length of the CDR3 is 15 residues. The DNA of the CDR3 is TGTGCCTGGAGTGAGACAGGGAGGCCCAAAAACATTCAGTACTTC. This encodes CAWSETGRPKNIQYF.

This clone came up a few times. The chain uses TRBV15 and TRBJ2-7; a possible D gene is TRBD1 (6 bases). Trimming removed 0 bases from V and 8 bases from J, with 11 bases in between. The germline V gene has CDR1 LNHNV and CDR2 YYDKDF (reference sequence). This CDR3 region has 13 residues. For the CDR3, the DNA is TGTGCCACCAGCAGAGATAATGGGGGCAAGCAGTACTTC. It encodes CATSRDNGGKQYF.

The rearrangement joins TRBV7-2 to TRBJ2-7, with TRBD2 identical over 8 bases. Per germline, CDR1 SGHTA and CDR2 FQGNSA. The V segment lost 1 base and the J segment 1 base; nucleotides outside the gene matches: 6. CDR3 length: 16 amino acids. In DNA form, the CDR3 reads TGTGCCAGCAGCTTAGACTCCGGGACTAGATCCTACGAGCAGTACTTC. The encoded protein is CASSLDSGTRSYEQYF.

The CDR3 region has the DNA TGTGCCAGCAGTGAAAGTGGGCTGGGAAGGGCCCAGCATTTT. The encoded protein is CASSESGLGRAQHF. The V call is TRBV6-1, the J call TRBJ1-5; D call uncertain. The V end lost 2 bases, the J end lost 11 bases, and 16 bases lay between the germline ends. Per germline, CDR1 MNHNS and CDR2 SASEGT. This CDR3 spans 14 amino acids.